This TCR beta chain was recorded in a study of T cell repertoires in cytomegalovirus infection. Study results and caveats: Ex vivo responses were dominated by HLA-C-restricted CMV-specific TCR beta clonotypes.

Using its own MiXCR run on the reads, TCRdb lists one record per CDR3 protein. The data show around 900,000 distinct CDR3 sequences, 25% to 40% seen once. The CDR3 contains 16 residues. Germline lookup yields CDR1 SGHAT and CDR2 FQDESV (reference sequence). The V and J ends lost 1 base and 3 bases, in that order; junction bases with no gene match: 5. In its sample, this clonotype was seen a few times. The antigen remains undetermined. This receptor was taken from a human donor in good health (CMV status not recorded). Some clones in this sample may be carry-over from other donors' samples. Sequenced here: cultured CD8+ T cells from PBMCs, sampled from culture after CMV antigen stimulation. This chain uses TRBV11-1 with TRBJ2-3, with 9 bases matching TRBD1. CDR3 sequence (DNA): TGTGCCAGCAGCTTAGGAGAACAGGGGGCGACAGATACGCAGTATTTT. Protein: CASSLGEQGATDTQYF. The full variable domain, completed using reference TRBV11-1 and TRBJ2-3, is EAEVAQSPRYKITEKSQAVAFWCDPISGHATLYWYRQILGQGPELLVQFQDESVVDDSQLPKDRFSAERLKGVDSTLKIQPAELGDSAMYLCASSLGEQGATDTQYFGPGTRLTVL.